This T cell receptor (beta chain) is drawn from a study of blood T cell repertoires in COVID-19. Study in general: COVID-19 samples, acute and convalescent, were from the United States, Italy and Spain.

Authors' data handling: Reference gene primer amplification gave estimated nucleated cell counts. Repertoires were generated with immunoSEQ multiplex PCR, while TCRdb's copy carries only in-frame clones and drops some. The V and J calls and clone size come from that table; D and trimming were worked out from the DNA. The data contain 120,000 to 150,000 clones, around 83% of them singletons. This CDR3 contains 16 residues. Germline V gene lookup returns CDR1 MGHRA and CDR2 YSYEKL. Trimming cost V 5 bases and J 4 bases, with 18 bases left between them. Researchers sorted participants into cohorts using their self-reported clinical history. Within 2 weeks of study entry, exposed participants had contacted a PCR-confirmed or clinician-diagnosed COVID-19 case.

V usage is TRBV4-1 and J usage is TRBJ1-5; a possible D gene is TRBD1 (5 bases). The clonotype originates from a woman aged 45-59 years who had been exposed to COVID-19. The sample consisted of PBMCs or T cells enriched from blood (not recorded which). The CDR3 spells CASSYLVGGYNQPQHF. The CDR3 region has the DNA TGCGCCAGCAGCTATCTCGTCGGGGGTTATAATCAGCCCCAGCATTTT.